This T cell receptor beta chain stems from a study of tumor-infiltrating lymphocytes in glioblastoma multiforme. Multiple V-beta primers and a C-beta primer amplified TCRB from RNA. A C-beta primer primed TCRB cDNA from approximately 0.5 ug RNA. Each CDR3 protein gets one entry after TCRdb re-called the multiplex PCR reads with MiXCR. The data hold roughly 15,000 distinct CDR3 sequences, with about 69% observed a single time. A remark on this clonotype: Its antigen remains unknown. It is likely a read error, because the conserved phenylalanine at the end of the CDR3 is missing.

CDR1 is SGHAT and CDR2 is FQNNGV in the germline V gene. The length of the CDR3 is 14 residues. Study outcomes and limitations: The TCR and somatic mutation analysis included just one glioblastoma patient. RNA-based TCR sequencing may distort clone frequencies, since cells carry unequal TCR transcript numbers.

Specimen: brain tumor tissue. The sequence was obtained from a male donor with glioblastoma. The J gene is TRBJ2-3, the V gene TRBV11-2, with D possibly TRBD1 on 5 matching bases. CDR3 coding DNA: TGTGCCATCAGCCCGAGACAGTTCATAGATACGCAGTATTCT. Translation gives CAISPRQFIDTQYS.